This T cell receptor beta chain was identified during a study of T cells in Graves' hyperthyroidism and ophthalmopathy. There were TCR beta CDR3 regions amplified from RNA transcripts. During a first-round RT-PCR of the TCR CDR3, the HTBI primer set was used. TCRdb passed the multiplex PCR reads through MiXCR, listing each CDR3 protein once. The sample holds hundreds of thousands of distinct CDR3 sequences, about 15% seen once. The CDR3 consists of 14 residues. V was cut by 0 bases and J by 2 bases, with 8 bases left in between. From germline, CDR1 is DFQATT and CDR2 SNEGSKA (reference sequence). This clonotype came up many times.

This receptor was obtained from a woman aged 18 to 35 with Graves' hyperthyroidism. V gene TRBV20-1 combines with J gene TRBJ1-5; D unresolved. Sequenced sample: blood. CDR3 bases: TGCAGTGCTAGAGATCTGAGGGGCAATCAGCCCCAGCATTTT. Its translation is CSARDLRGNQPQHF.